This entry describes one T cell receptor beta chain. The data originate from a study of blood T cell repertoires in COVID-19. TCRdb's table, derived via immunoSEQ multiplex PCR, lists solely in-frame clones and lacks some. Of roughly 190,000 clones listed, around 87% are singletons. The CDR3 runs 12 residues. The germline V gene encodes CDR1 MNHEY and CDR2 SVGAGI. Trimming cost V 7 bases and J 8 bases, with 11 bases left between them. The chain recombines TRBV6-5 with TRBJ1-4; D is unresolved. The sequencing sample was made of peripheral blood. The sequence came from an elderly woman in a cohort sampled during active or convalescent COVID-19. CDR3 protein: CASTGMNEKLFF. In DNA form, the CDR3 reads TGTGCCAGCACGGGGATGAACGAAAAACTGTTTTTT.